A single T cell receptor (beta chain) is shown here with its context. The clone's antigen remains unknown. No base quality values were provided; no much bigger clone lies one nucleotide off. The germline V gene sets CDR1 to SNHLY and CDR2 to FYNNEI. The CDR3 contains 12 residues, cysteine and phenylalanine counted. CDR3 DNA is the only sequence kept; it has 36 bases, read in frame from the first base. Trimming costs V 6 bases and J 8 bases, and their ends lie 10 bases apart. The cohort comprised fewer than 750 healthy bone marrow donors. All cohort members were sampled while nominally healthy, although unrecorded immune exposures were likely present. The donor was CMV seropositive and was included in the group of 289 seropositive cohort members. Every donor gave a peripheral blood sample, and the peripheral blood mononuclear cells from that sample were used for TCR beta sequencing. The Qiagen DNeasy Blood Extraction Kit was used to extract genomic DNA from the blood cell samples.

The record originates from a study of cytomegalovirus exposure and HLA in healthy donors (dated by TCRdb to about 2017). A note on the overall study: An earlier analysis of roughly 570 of the donors reported about 260 Gb of sequence data and 117 million unique TCR beta sequences obtained from roughly 180 million T cells. Along with the roughly 610-subject first cohort, a separate validation cohort of over a hundred different subjects was used. An earlier analysis of some 500 of the donors used high-throughput TCR beta sequencing to judge whether each TCR beta V gene segment behaved as functional or pseudogenic. About 320 gigabases of sequencing data and 80 million or so unique TCR sequences were included in an early release covering about 620 HLA-typed donors. A later genetic analysis used genome-wide SNP genotypes for about 55% of the 666 donors, treating that subset as a discovery cohort. In a later analysis, previously published TCR beta repertoires from 670 or so donors were re-analyzed and high-resolution HLA genotyping was added so that TCR occurrence patterns could be studied. Class I and class II HLA loci were covered by the typing at four-digit resolution. Typing coverage differed by locus: A, B, C, DRB1 and DQB1 were typed in roughly 620-630 donors, DQA1 in 500 to 550, DPA1 in around 610, and DPB1 in just under 490. The later analysis used no new phenotypic data to find candidate immune exposures, relying instead on TCR beta sequences and their occurrence across donors. The T cell repertoires of under 750 subjects were profiled by immunosequencing and related to cytomegalovirus serostatus. Among 300 to 500 genotyped donors of the cohort, an average of about 240,000 unique TCR beta nucleotide sequences was sequenced per donor, of which about 19% were non-productive. Donor age, sex, ethnicity and CMV serostatus were compiled together with the repertoire data. The study combined high-throughput TCR immunosequencing, statistical association of individual TCRs with disease status, and machine learning to predict cytomegalovirus infection status. The study aimed to test whether signatures of past pathogen exposure could be identified by cataloging public T cell receptors. Of the approximately 400 genotyped donors, about 84% fell in the genetic ancestry cluster associated with self-reported Caucasian donors. A handful of DR-DQ haplotypes were treated as single units for association and clustering because of strong linkage in the cohort. Every discovery cohort repertoire had been produced on one sequencing platform. Findings and caveats that apply to the study as a whole: In a later analysis, 16,951 TCR beta sequences were associated with specific HLA alleles at a false discovery rate of 0.05. The study gave a list of around 170 TCR beta chains associated with cytomegalovirus. The earlier analysis of some 560 of the donors excluded roughly 17 rarely observed V segments, including chromosome 9 orphons, because counts were too low. Strong co-occurrence of HLA alleles, especially DR and DQ, made assigning TCR associations to individual alleles difficult. According to a later analysis, TCR association rates differed among HLA loci, with DRB1 alleles showing the most associated TCRs and HLA-C alleles showing the fewest. Correlated functional status among segregating V segments might be attributable to linkage disequilibrium, but an unknown experimental factor could not be ruled out. A later analysis found that most CMV-associated TCR beta chains appeared HLA-restricted, with HLA associations seemingly driven largely by CMV exposure. The cohort was sequenced for TCR beta chains only, and without alpha or paired-chain data the features that could be detected were limited. The 87-base-pair reads could not distinguish some IMGT-functional V segments, including TRBV6-2 and TRBV6-3, so those segments were excluded. The authors suggested that the approach could potentially be generalized to other disease states and immunological phenotypes. In a later analysis, HLA-associated TCR beta chains showed more clonal expansion and lower generation probabilities than non-associated chains that were equally common. A group of highly shared sequence variants was considered likely to be a technical artifact of the sequencing pipeline. According to a later analysis, parvovirus B19, influenza, CMV and Epstein-Barr virus appeared linked to several top co-occurrence clusters. A later genetic analysis reported fewer N-insertions in productive TCRs among donors in an Asian-associated ancestry cluster than the roughly 700-donor mean. A further reported finding was that TCR beta sequences accurately predicted the HLA-A and HLA-B alleles for most subjects in the first cohort. In both the original and validation cohorts, the classifier was reported to diagnose cytomegalovirus status with high specificity and sensitivity. For the cohort, immune exposure information was limited to CMV serostatus. In a later genetic analysis, a missense DCLRE1C variant was associated with V-gene and J-gene trimming of TCR beta chains, and the association was replicated in an independent cohort. Most TCR sequences were observed very rarely across donors, whereas some public TCRs were present in many individuals. Roughly uniform sequencing depth across donors was assumed in presence/absence analyses, although this assumption may not hold. Because HLA typing was missing for some donors at each locus, association tests included only the typed subset. In vitro tests confirmed that a few of the cytomegalovirus-associated TCR beta chains recognize cytomegalovirus antigens. In an earlier analysis of a few hundred of the donors, most TCR beta V segments were observed in productive rearrangements about 87% or about 30% of the time, broadly matching IMGT annotations.

Libraries were constructed by the immunoSEQ multiplex PCR assay. For the multiplex PCR, a mixture combining 60 forward primers for TCR Vbeta segments and 13 reverse primers for TCR Jbeta segments was used. The CDR3 region of rearranged TCR beta genes was amplified from genomic DNA with a multiplex PCR assay. On the Illumina HiSeq System, the amplified TCR beta libraries were sequenced as 87-base-pair reads. As for the original processing: A later analysis tallied 75 million to 95 million unique TCR beta chains across the 550 to 850 repertoires, and roughly 11 million of those chains were shared by two or more donors. Raw reads were error-corrected and collapsed into unique sequences by a nearest-neighbor algorithm in which closely related sequences were merged to remove PCR and sequencing errors. V, D and J gene segments were assigned by aligning CDR3 sequences to IMGT reference sequences. Each retained sequence needed at least a six-nucleotide match to both a V gene segment and a J gene segment. A rearrangement was called productive if the CDR3 had no stop codons and remained in frame with V and J, and every other rearrangement was called non-productive. Following IMGT convention, CDR3 was defined as the stretch from the second conserved V-encoded cysteine to the conserved J-encoded phenylalanine. The earlier analysis of roughly 590 of the donors excluded any sequence lacking an unambiguous match to a single V gene segment. In an earlier analysis of about 590 of the donors, a V segment was called functional when productive rearrangements were above 56.7%, and segregating when the standard deviation between donors exceeded 5%. A statistical classification framework was built for diagnosing cytomegalovirus status from the catalog of TCR beta chain sequences. A later analysis assigned V and J genes by comparing TCR nucleotide sequences with IMGT/GENE-DB human TR gene sequences. A later analysis assigned CDR3 sequences and most-parsimonious VDJ recombination scenarios with the TCRdist pipeline. In a later analysis, each TCR beta chain was defined by its CDR3 amino acid sequence together with its V-gene family, and reads without a unique V-gene family were excluded. As a way to deal with suspected cross-contamination and a sequencing artifact, a later analysis dropped nearly 600 nucleotide sequences that were highly shared and had low generation probability. In a later analysis, a clonal expansion index was calculated for each public chain from normalized within-repertoire ranks of inferred template counts. A later analysis computed generation probabilities with a VDJ recombination model fitted to out-of-frame rearrangements, and checked the results against IGoR. In a later analysis, TCR-TCR, TCR-HLA and TCR-CMV co-occurrence was scored with hypergeometric tests, and a repertoire-size bias correction was applied to TCR pairs. To estimate false discovery rates, a later analysis permuted the HLA or CMV assignments 20 times. In a later analysis, co-occurring TCRs were grouped using DBSCAN, and TCRdist sequence similarity was added for clustering within HLA-allele-positive subsets. Repertoires with fewer than 30,000 or more than 120,000 public chains were left out of co-occurrence clustering, as were about 5 repertoires with anomalous nucleotide sharing. Drawn from immuneACCESS, this table holds only the in-frame rearrangements with V and J called that TCRdb kept. Clones are partly lost; checked studies trace under half to an unresolved V gene and leave the rest unexplained. Clone size and the V and J calls come from that table; the DNA yielded D and trimming. Across this sample there are under 95,000 clones, with less than 85% seen only once. The ten largest clonotypes hold approximately 5.6% of the sample.

The receptor was derived from a man under 40 in good health and CMV-seropositive. Sequencing was done on a sample of PBMCs. Recombination linked TRBV2 to TRBJ1-4; too little of a D gene remains to name it. This receptor carries the CDR3 CASSPNREKLFF. The DNA sequence follows: TGTGCCAGCAGCCCGAACCGGGAAAAACTGTTTTTT.